This T cell receptor beta chain originates from a study of CD8+ T cells in alopecia areata. V was clipped by 1 base and J by 6 bases, with 10 bases between them. Germline V gives CDR1 GTSNPN, CDR2 SVGIG (reference sequence). There are 13 residues in the CDR3. About this clone itself: The antigen remains undetermined.

Whole-study results and caveats: Mice showed TCR sharing more clearly than patients did, possibly owing to HLA.

In each case, RNA was isolated and then reverse transcribed into cDNA as the sequencing template. The repertoire was sequenced with immunoSEQ multiplex PCR; TCRdb's copy has only in-frame clones and lacks some. The sample shows 110,000 to 150,000 clones, 51% of them seen only once. The TCR originated in a human donor with alopecia areata. This chain links TRBV30 with TRBJ1-5, with a tentative D call TRBD1 (6 bases). The sequencing here drew on CD4+ T cells sorted from blood, taken at week 0. In nucleotides, the CDR3 is TGTGCCTGGAGTGCCCTAGGGGGTCAGCCCCAGCATTTT. Protein sequence: CAWSALGGQPQHF.